This T cell receptor beta chain was profiled in a study of T cell responses to AZD1222 COVID-19 vaccine. Assay: immunoSEQ multiplex PCR; the TCRdb copy retains only in-frame clones and omits some. The sample lists about 130,000 clones, 90% seen once, with 1.5% to 2% in the top ten. The length of the CDR3 is 15 residues. The germline V gene has CDR1 MNHNY and CDR2 SVGAGI (reference sequence). V gave up 5 bases and J gave up 0 bases, with 11 bases separating them. The rearrangement uses TRBV6-6 and TRBJ1-3; weak D call: TRBD1 (6 bases). Sample: peripheral blood, taken on day 0 of AZD1222 vaccination. The receptor was isolated from an adult in good health. CDR3 loop: CASSSTGLSGNTIYF. CDR3 in DNA: TGTGCCAGCAGTAGTACAGGGCTCTCTGGAAACACCATATATTTT.